These 20 T cell receptor beta chains were all obtained from the same sample, sequenced in a study of blood T cell repertoires in COVID-19. Clones were sequenced by immunoSEQ multiplex PCR, and TCRdb holds only the in-frame ones, with some missing. The repertoire holds more than 95,000 clones, with roughly 90% as singletons. Specimen: peripheral blood. All receptors derive from a human donor in a cohort sampled during active COVID-19.

This chain connects TRBV29-1 to TRBJ2-3; TRBD2 agrees at 13 bases. The junction had 16 bases not matched to a gene; V was cut back by 5 bases and J by 5 bases. The CDR3 spans 18 residues. Germline V gene sequence: CDR1 SQVTM, CDR2 ANQGSEA. The CDR3 here is CSVKLPVTSGRRVDTQYF. The CDR3 bases are TGCAGCGTTAAGCTTCCGGTGACTAGCGGGAGGCGGGTAGATACGCAGTATTTT.

The chain combines TRBV24-1 with TRBJ2-6, with D tentatively TRBD1 (5 bases). Germline V gene data show CDR1 as KGHDR and CDR2 as SFDVKD. The length of the CDR3 is 19 residues. V was clipped by 4 bases and J by 0 bases, with 18 bases between them. Here the CDR3 reads CATSESPDSFSSGANVLTF. In DNA, the CDR3 is TGTGCCACCAGTGAATCCCCAGACAGTTTCAGCTCTGGGGCCAACGTCCTGACTTTC.

The chain employs TRBV4-3 and TRBJ2-7; TRBD1 matches 7 bases. Germline-derived CDR1 and CDR2 are LGHNA and YSLEER. J was trimmed by 1 base and V by 4 bases; bases with no gene match: 1. CDR3 length: 13 amino acids. This chain's CDR3 is CASSRTGSYEQYF. The CDR3 DNA sequence: TGCGCCAGCAGCCGGACAGGATCCTACGAGCAGTACTTC.

Sample share makes this clone hyperexpanded (1% or more). This rearrangement joins TRBV28 to TRBJ1-5; D is possibly TRBD1 (6 bases). Germline loops: CDR1 MDHEN, CDR2 SYDVKM. The CDR3 spans 13 residues. V was trimmed by 8 bases and J by 2 bases, leaving 10 bases between them. For the CDR3, the DNA is TGTGCCAGCCAAAACAGGGGCAATCAGCCCCAGCATTTT. It codes for CASQNRGNQPQHF.

The gene calls are TRBV7-8 and TRBJ2-5; 9 bases fit TRBD1. Germline V gene data show CDR1 as SGHVS and CDR2 as FQNEAQ. CDR3 length: 15 amino acids. The V gene end was trimmed by 5 bases and the J gene end by 5 bases; junction bases not matched to a gene: 9. CDR3 sequence: CASSINRGRGETQYF. In DNA form, the CDR3 reads TGTGCCAGCAGCATCAACAGGGGGCGCGGGGAGACCCAGTACTTC.

The chain employs TRBV6-5 and TRBJ1-1; D may be TRBD1 (6 bases). CDR3 length: 15 residues. V was shortened by 2 bases and J by 5 bases, with 15 bases between the two germline ends. Germline CDR1 is MNHEY and CDR2 is SVGAGI. CDR3: CASSYQQGYVTEAFF. The CDR3 DNA follows: TGTGCCAGCAGTTACCAACAGGGATATGTGACTGAAGCTTTCTTT.

CDR3 DNA: TGTGCCAGCAGCCCGTACACGGGAGACGGGGAGCTGTTTTTT. It encodes CASSPYTGDGELFF. This sequence joins TRBV13 and TRBJ2-2, with a tentative D call TRBD2 (6 bases). Germline V gives CDR1 PRHDT, CDR2 FYEKMQ (reference sequence). V was pared by 5 bases and J by 7 bases, with 14 bases between. The CDR3 extends over 14 amino acids.

CDR3 DNA: TGTGCCAGCAGCCCCATCCAGACAGTCCTTCATGGCTACACCTTC. It encodes CASSPIQTVLHGYTF. V gene TRBV7-9 combines with J gene TRBJ1-2, with D possibly matching TRBD1 (5 bases). This CDR3 is 15 amino acids long. Looked up from germline, CDR1 is SEHNR and CDR2 is FQNEAQ (reference sequence). The ends were cut back, 5 bases at V and 6 bases at J, with 19 bases in the middle.

This clone showed up just once. The genes are TRBV5-1 and TRBJ2-5; tentatively, D is TRBD2 (5 bases). Germline V gene lookup returns CDR1 SGHRS and CDR2 YFSETQ. Trimming pared 5 bases from V and 5 bases from J, leaving 10 bases between. The CDR3 spans 12 residues. The CDR3 protein is CASRASSETQYF. CDR3 coding DNA: TGCGCCAGCAGGGCTAGCTCTGAGACCCAGTACTTC.

This clone was seen just once. CDR3 residues: CASSVALGLKDTQYF. CDR3 sequence (DNA): TGTGCCAGCAGCGTCGCCCTGGGGCTTAAAGATACGCAGTATTTT. The chain carries TRBV9 and TRBJ2-3; the D gene is possibly TRBD1 (5 bases). CDR3 length equals 15 residues. CDR1 is SGDLS and CDR2 is YYNGEE in the germline V gene. V was clipped by 2 bases and J by 5 bases, with 15 bases between them.

The rearrangement uses TRBV27 and TRBJ2-4; D is possibly TRBD1 (6 bases). V lost 6 bases and J 2 bases, leaving 14 bases between the germline ends. The CDR3 is 15 amino acids. CDR1 MNHEY and CDR2 SMNVEV come from the germline V gene (reference sequence). CDR3 residues: CASRLNRETKNIQYF. The CDR3 DNA reads TGTGCCAGCAGACTAAACAGGGAAACCAAAAACATTCAGTACTTC.

This sequence joins TRBV5-1 and TRBJ2-5; 8 bases line up with TRBD1. The length of the CDR3 is 15 residues. Germline CDR1 and CDR2: SGHRS and YFSETQ. With 0 bases clipped from V and 2 bases from J, the junction kept 3 bases outside the gene matches. The CDR3 DNA sequence: TGCGCCAGCAGCTTGGGGACAGGGTCGCAAGAGACCCAGTACTTC. Residues: CASSLGTGSQETQYF.

The chain has TRBV19 and TRBJ1-1; 11 bases line up with TRBD1. Unmatched junction bases numbered 7, after V lost 10 bases and J lost 3 bases. The CDR3 is made up of 14 amino acids. The germline V gene encodes CDR1 LNHDA and CDR2 SQIVND (reference sequence). This CDR3 is CATTGTGGYTEAFF. In DNA form, the CDR3 reads TGTGCCACCACCGGGACAGGGGGTTACACTGAAGCTTTCTTT.

The chain carries TRBV7-9 and TRBJ2-1; 10 positions agree with TRBD2. Per the germline V gene, CDR1 is SEHNR and CDR2 is FQNEAQ (reference sequence). J lost 5 bases, V lost 2 bases, and 6 bases had no gene match. The CDR3 spans 16 residues. The CDR3, as DNA: TGTGCCAGCAGCTTACCCTCTAGCGGGAGTGACAATGAGCAGTTCTTC. It encodes CASSLPSSGSDNEQFF.

The chain combines TRBV2 with TRBJ1-4; no firm D call. Germline assignment: CDR1 SNHLY and CDR2 FYNNEI. Between the trimmed V and J ends, which lost 4 bases and 8 bases, there was a span of 11 bases. The CDR3 runs 13 residues. CDR3 sequence reads: CASSVYSNEKLFF. The CDR3 DNA follows: TGTGCCAGCAGTGTATACAGTAACGAAAAACTGTTTTTT.

This clone was detected a few times. The chain links TRBV19 to TRBJ1-5; 8 nucleotides align to TRBD1. V was clipped by 3 bases and J by 4 bases; unmatched bases: 2. This CDR3 spans 14 amino acids. CDR1 is LNHDA and CDR2 is SQIVND in the germline V gene (reference sequence). DNA of the CDR3: TGTGCCAGTAGTATTCGGACAGGGAATCAGCCCCAGCATTTT. Amino acids: CASSIRTGNQPQHF.

The V gene is TRBV19, the J gene TRBJ2-2; 11 positions agree with TRBD2. V lost 6 bases and J lost 10; bases outside the gene matches: 13. Germline CDR1 LNHDA, CDR2 SQIVND (reference sequence). The CDR3 has 16 amino acids. In DNA, the CDR3 is TGTGCCAGTAGCTCCCCGGGACTAGCGGCTACCACGGAGCTGTTTTTT. Translating it yields CASSSPGLAATTELFF.

The CDR3 DNA is TGTGCCTGGATCAAAGACAGCTACGAGCAGTACTTC. It codes for CAWIKDSYEQYF. This chain joins TRBV30 and TRBJ2-7, with D possibly TRBD1 on 5 matching bases. Germline CDR1 GTSNPN, CDR2 SVGIG (reference sequence). This CDR3 spans 12 amino acids. Trimming stripped 4 bases from V and 3 bases from J, with 10 bases between.

The chain has TRBV4-3 and TRBJ2-2; perhaps TRBD1 as D (5 bases). V dropped 1 base and J dropped 3 bases, with 9 bases sitting between them. The CDR3 has 15 amino acids. The germline V gene encodes CDR1 LGHNA and CDR2 YSLEER. CDR3 DNA: TGCGCCAGCAGCCAAGCAGGGTTTGACACCGGGGAGCTGTTTTTT. Encoded protein: CASSQAGFDTGELFF.

This chain links TRBV7-9 with TRBJ2-2, with 11 bases aligning to TRBD2. V was clipped by 5 bases and J by 4 bases; unmatched bases: 3. The CDR3 spans 15 residues. The germline gives CDR1 SEHNR, CDR2 FQNEAQ (reference sequence). As DNA, the CDR3 is TGTGCCAGCAGCGGGACTAGCGGCAGCACCGGGGAGCTGTTTTTT. Translating it yields CASSGTSGSTGELFF.